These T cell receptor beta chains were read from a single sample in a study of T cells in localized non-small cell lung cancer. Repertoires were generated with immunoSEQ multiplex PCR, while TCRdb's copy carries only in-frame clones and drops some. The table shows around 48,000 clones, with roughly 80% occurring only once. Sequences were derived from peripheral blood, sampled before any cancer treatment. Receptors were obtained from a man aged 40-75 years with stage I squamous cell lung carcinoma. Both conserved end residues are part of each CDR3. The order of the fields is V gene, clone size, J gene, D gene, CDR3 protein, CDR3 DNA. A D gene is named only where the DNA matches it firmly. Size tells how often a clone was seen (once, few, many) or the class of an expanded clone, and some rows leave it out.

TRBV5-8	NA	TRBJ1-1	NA	CASSFELTEAFF	TGTGCCAGCAGCTTTGAGCTAACTGAAGCTTTCTTT
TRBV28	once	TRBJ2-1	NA	CASGLIEQFF	TGTGCCAGCGGTCTTATTGAGCAGTTCTTC
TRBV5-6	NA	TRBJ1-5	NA	CASSDSGNQPQHF	TGTGCCAGCAGCGACTCAGGCAATCAGCCCCAGCATTTT
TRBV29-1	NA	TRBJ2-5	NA	CSVVGLPQETQYF	TGCAGCGTTGTGGGACTCCCCCAAGAGACCCAGTACTTC
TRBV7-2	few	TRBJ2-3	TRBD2	CASSLGGLAGSDTQYF	TGTGCCAGCAGCTTAGGGGGACTAGCGGGGTCAGATACGCAGTATTTT
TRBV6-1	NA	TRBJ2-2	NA	CASHNTGELFF	TGTGCCAGCCACAACACCGGGGAGCTGTTTTTT
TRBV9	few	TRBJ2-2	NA	CASSENPGQGDTGELFF	TGTGCCAGCAGCGAAAATCCGGGACAAGGAGACACCGGGGAGCTGTTTTTT
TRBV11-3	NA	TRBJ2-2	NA	CASSLGGDRTGELFF	TGTGCCAGCAGCTTAGGGGGGGACCGGACCGGGGAGCTGTTTTTT
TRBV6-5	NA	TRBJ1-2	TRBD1	CASRPSGTGASDYTF	TGTGCCAGCAGGCCCTCCGGGACAGGAGCTTCGGACTACACCTTC
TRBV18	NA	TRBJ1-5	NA	CASSPRRSDSNQPQHF	TGTGCCAGCTCACCAAGACGATCAGATAGCAATCAGCCCCAGCATTTT
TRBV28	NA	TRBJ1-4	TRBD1	CASGQGANEKLFF	TGTGCCAGCGGACAGGGAGCTAATGAAAAACTGTTTTTT
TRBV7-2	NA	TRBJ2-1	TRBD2	CASSPQPSGGAYNEQFF	TGTGCCAGCAGCCCACAACCTAGCGGGGGGGCCTACAATGAGCAGTTCTTC
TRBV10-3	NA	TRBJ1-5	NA	CAISESEQPQHF	TGTGCCATCAGTGAGTCTGAGCAGCCCCAGCATTTT
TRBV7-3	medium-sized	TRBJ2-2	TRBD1	CASSLNRGQGALLTGELFF	TGTGCCAGCAGCTTAAATCGGGGCCAGGGGGCTTTACTCACCGGGGAGCTGTTTTTT
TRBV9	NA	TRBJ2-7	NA	CASSVEGTSGYEQYF	TGTGCCAGCAGCGTAGAGGGGACATCGGGATACGAGCAGTACTTC
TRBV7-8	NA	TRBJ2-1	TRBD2	CASSLALLAGGPKPYNEQFF	TGTGCCAGCAGCTTAGCTCTTCTAGCGGGGGGGCCTAAACCTTACAATGAGCAGTTCTTC
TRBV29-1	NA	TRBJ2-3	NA	CSVRESGTDTQYF	TGCAGTGTTCGCGAGAGCGGCACAGATACGCAGTATTTT
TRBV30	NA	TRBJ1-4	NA	CAWSVQGGEKLFF	TGTGCCTGGAGTGTACAGGGTGGGGAAAAACTGTTTTTT
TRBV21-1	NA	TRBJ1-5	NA	CASSKRPQHF	TGTGCCAGCAGCAAAAGGCCCCAGCATTTT
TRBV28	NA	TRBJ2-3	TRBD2	CASSRRTSLTDTQYF	TGTGCCAGCAGTCGGCGGACTAGCCTAACAGATACGCAGTATTTT
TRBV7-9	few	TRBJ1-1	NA	CASSTVGGPRPPNTEAFF	TGTGCCAGCAGCACAGTTGGGGGTCCTCGGCCTCCGAACACTGAAGCTTTCTTT
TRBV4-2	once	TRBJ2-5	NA	CASSQDSAQETQYF	TGTGCCAGCAGCCAAGACTCAGCCCAAGAGACCCAGTACTTC
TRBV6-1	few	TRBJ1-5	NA	CAITEGRLDNQPQHF	TGTGCCATTACAGAGGGGCGATTGGACAATCAGCCCCAGCATTTT
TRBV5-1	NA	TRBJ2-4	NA	CASSLEPGTTAIQYF	TGCGCCAGCAGCTTGGAGCCTGGAACCACTGCCATTCAGTACTTC
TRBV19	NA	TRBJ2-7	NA	CASRYKIGLTYEQYF	TGTGCCAGTAGGTACAAGATTGGCCTGACCTACGAGCAGTACTTC
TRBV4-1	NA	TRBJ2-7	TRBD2	CASSRIAGGPYEQYF	TGCGCCAGCAGCCGAATAGCGGGGGGTCCCTACGAGCAGTACTTC
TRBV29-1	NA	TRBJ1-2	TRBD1	CSVGGQGYGYTF	TGTAGCGTTGGGGGACAGGGATACGGCTACACCTTC
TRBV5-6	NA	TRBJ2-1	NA	CASSLVGRSNEQFF	TGTGCCAGCAGCTTGGTGGGCAGGAGCAATGAGCAGTTCTTC
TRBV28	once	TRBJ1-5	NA	CASSPLFRGRDSQPQHF	TGTGCCAGCAGTCCATTATTCAGAGGAAGAGATAGTCAGCCCCAGCATTTT
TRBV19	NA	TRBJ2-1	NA	CASSIDLGFSYNEQFF	TGTGCCAGTAGTATAGATCTGGGGTTCTCCTACAATGAGCAGTTCTTC
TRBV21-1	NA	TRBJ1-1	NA	CASSKAARGRDTEAFF	TGTGCCAGCAGCAAAGCGGCCAGGGGGAGGGACACTGAAGCTTTCTTT